A single sample gave rise to the 29 T cell receptor beta chains below, sequenced in a study of blood T cell repertoires in COVID-19. Repertoires were generated with immunoSEQ multiplex PCR, while TCRdb's copy carries only in-frame clones and drops some. The sample lists about 670,000 clones; around 90% were seen once. The sample consisted of peripheral blood. These receptors were taken from a woman aged 18-35 years with acute or convalescent COVID-19.

The chain employs TRBV30 and TRBJ1-1; maybe TRBD1 (5 bases). The CDR3 has 12 residues. Germline-derived CDR1 and CDR2 are GTSNPN and SVGIG (reference sequence). Trimming pared 4 bases from V and 12 bases from J, leaving 18 bases between. This chain's CDR3 is CAWNSFRDSTFF. CDR3 sequence (DNA): TGTGCCTGGAACTCCTTCCGTGACAGTACTTTCTTT. Variable domain in full (rest from reference TRBV30 and TRBJ1-1): SQTIHQWPATLVQPVGSPLSLECTVEGTSNPNLYWYRQAAGRGLQLLFYSVGIGQISSEVPQNLSASRPQDRQFILSSKKLLLSDSGFYLCAWNSFRDSTFFGQGTRLTVV.

This clone was observed a single time. This sequence joins TRBV27 and TRBJ1-2; no clear D. Germline V gene data show CDR1 as MNHEY and CDR2 as SMNVEV (reference sequence). CDR3 length equals 14 residues. V was shortened by 4 bases and J by 8 bases, with 17 bases between the two germline ends. CDR3 protein: CASSSGGQGGGYTF. The CDR3 coding sequence is TGTGCCAGCAGTTCTGGAGGGCAAGGAGGAGGCTACACCTTC.

The V and J genes are TRBV6-5 and TRBJ1-2; TRBD1 matches at 9 bases. Germline V gene data show CDR1 as MNHEY and CDR2 as SVGAGI. V was pared by 7 bases and J by 8 bases, with 14 bases of the junction left unmatched. The CDR3 sequence is 15 residues long. The CDR3 nucleotides are TGTGCCAGCATCATGACACGGACAGGGGCGGGAGGCTACACCTTC. This sequence encodes CASIMTRTGAGGYTF.

This clone was picked up a small number of times. The rearrangement joins TRBV5-1 to TRBJ1-2; 10 bases align to TRBD1. With 6 bases clipped from V and 2 bases from J, the junction kept 10 bases outside the gene matches. The CDR3 covers 16 residues. Per germline, CDR1 SGHRS and CDR2 YFSETQ. CDR3 nucleotide sequence: TGCGCCAGCACCCTAGGGGGACAGGGGTCGAACTATGGCTACACCTTC. The encoded protein is CASTLGGQGSNYGYTF.

The chain employs TRBV11-2 and TRBJ1-1, with 9 bases aligning to TRBD1. The CDR3 is 14 amino acids. V lost 5 bases and J lost 4; bases outside the gene matches: 5. Per germline, CDR1 SGHAT and CDR2 FQNNGV. This chain's CDR3 is CASSSNRGPTEAFF. For the CDR3, the DNA is TGTGCCAGCAGCAGCAACAGGGGGCCCACTGAAGCTTTCTTT.

The rearrangement joins TRBV29-1 to TRBJ2-2, with D possibly TRBD1 on 6 matching bases. V lost 4 bases to trimming and J lost 7 bases, with 10 bases between them. The CDR3 sequence is 12 residues long. CDR1 and CDR2 from the germline V gene are SQVTM and ANQGSEA. The DNA of the CDR3 is TGCAGCGTTGGTGGGGGCAACGGGGAGCTGTTTTTT. Translated, it gives CSVGGGNGELFF.

This chain links TRBV19 with TRBJ1-1; no clear D gene. Per the germline V gene, CDR1 is LNHDA and CDR2 is SQIVND (reference sequence). This CDR3 contains 16 residues. V was clipped by 3 bases and J by 1 base, with 15 bases between them. The CDR3 reads CASSMPLRTTNTEAFF. The DNA of the CDR3 is TGTGCCAGTAGTATGCCCCTCCGGACTACGAACACTGAAGCTTTCTTT.

This chain uses TRBV25-1 with TRBJ1-1, with 7 positions matching TRBD1. V gave up 4 bases and J gave up 4 bases; unmatched junction bases: 9. The length of the CDR3 is 15 residues. Germline lookup yields CDR1 MGHDK and CDR2 SYGVNS. DNA of the CDR3: TGTGCCAGCAGTGGAAACGCTAAGGGGGCCACTGAAGCTTTCTTT. This gives the protein CASSGNAKGATEAFF. Complete variable domain (other parts from reference TRBV25-1 and TRBJ1-1): EADIYQTPRYLVIGTGKKITLECSQTMGHDKMYWYQQDPGMELHLIHYSYGVNSTEKGDLSSESTVSRIRTEHFPLTLESARPSHTSQYLCASSGNAKGATEAFFGQGTRLTVV.

J is TRBJ1-6 and V is TRBV5-1; possibly TRBD1 for D (6 bases). Trimming left V 7 bases short and J 7 bases short, with 12 bases between. The germline CDR1 and CDR2 sequences are SGHRS and YFSETQ. The CDR3 totals 13 residues. The CDR3: CASSEGGNSPLHF. CDR3 coding DNA: TGCGCCAGCTCGGAGGGGGGGAATTCACCCCTCCACTTT.

CDR3 loop: CASSPLKVAGVYNEQFF. As DNA, the CDR3 is TGTGCCAGCTCCCCTCTCAAGGTAGCGGGGGTTTACAATGAGCAGTTCTTC. The V call is TRBV18, the J call TRBJ2-1; TRBD2 matches 9 bases. CDR1 is KGHSH, CDR2 LQKENI, per germline. The V gene end was trimmed by 6 bases and the J gene end by 4 bases; junction bases not matched to a gene: 13. CDR3 length: 17 amino acids.

V gene TRBV11-2 combines with J gene TRBJ2-7, with TRBD2 as a possible D gene (6 bases). The CDR3 runs to 12 residues. With 3 bases removed from V and 6 bases from J, the gap between germline ends came to 9 bases. Per the germline V gene, CDR1 is SGHAT and CDR2 is FQNNGV. CDR3 sequence reads: CASSFGGSEQYF. The DNA for the CDR3 is TGTGCCAGCAGCTTCGGAGGGAGCGAGCAGTACTTC.

The rearrangement uses TRBV4-1 and TRBJ1-2, with D perhaps matching TRBD1 (6 bases). Trimming took off 3 bases at V and 3 bases at J, with 11 bases between the two ends. This CDR3 has 14 amino acids. CDR1 and CDR2 (germline): MGHRA, YSYEKL. The CDR3 coding sequence is TGCGCCAGCAGCCACCCGGACAGCTACTATGGCTACACCTTC. Translating gives CASSHPDSYYGYTF.

This rearrangement joins TRBV13 to TRBJ1-3; 7 bases are a match to TRBD1. Per the germline V gene, CDR1 is PRHDT and CDR2 is FYEKMQ (reference sequence). The V and J ends lost 11 bases and 7 bases, in that order; junction bases with no gene match: 11. The CDR3 loop spans 13 amino acids. CDR3 amino acids: CASAQGEANTIYF. CDR3 bases: TGTGCCTCTGCCCAGGGGGAAGCGAACACCATATATTTT.

The table lists this clone with a count of one. V gene TRBV2 combines with J gene TRBJ2-3, with 9 positions matching TRBD1. After removal of 1 base from V and 2 bases from J, the junction contained 10 bases not matched to a gene. This CDR3 contains 18 residues. Germline CDR1 reads SNHLY; CDR2 reads FYNNEI. CDR3 region: CASSEVGARDRDTDTQYF. Written as DNA, the CDR3 is TGTGCCAGCAGTGAAGTGGGGGCCCGGGACAGGGACACAGATACGCAGTATTTT.

This chain links TRBV7-6 with TRBJ1-2; D possibly corresponds to TRBD1 (6 bases). Germline-derived CDR1 and CDR2 are SGHVS and FNYEAQ. The V and J ends lost 6 bases and 6 bases respectively, with 17 bases between them. The CDR3 has 14 residues. The CDR3 nucleotides are TGTGCCAGCAGTTACACGACAGGCGCTGATGGCTACACCTTC. It codes for CASSYTTGADGYTF.

For this clone: The same CDR3 can be traced to other DNA sequences in this sample. The chain employs TRBV6-4 and TRBJ2-3; TRBD2 matches 9 bases. In germline, CDR1 is MRHNA, CDR2 SNTAGT. The V segment lost 2 bases and the J segment 1 base; nucleotides outside the gene matches: 1. The CDR3 is 15 amino acids. The CDR3: CASSDGGGGTDTQYF. CDR3 nucleotides: TGTGCCAGCAGTGACGGCGGGGGGGGCACAGATACGCAGTATTTT.

The gene calls are TRBV6-5 and TRBJ2-3; 8 nucleotides match TRBD2. The germline V gene encodes CDR1 MNHEY and CDR2 SVGAGI. This CDR3 region has 13 residues. The trim removed 8 bases at V and 4 bases at J, leaving 5 bases unmatched. Here the CDR3 DNA reads TGTGCCAGCTGGCCCGGGGGGGCAGATACGCAGTATTTT. Translating gives CASWPGGADTQYF.

Only a few counts were recorded for this clone. J is TRBJ2-7 and V is TRBV7-2; 10 positions match TRBD1. The germline V gene has CDR1 SGHTA and CDR2 FQGNSA. CDR3 length: 15 residues. V trimming: 4 bases; J trimming: 0 bases; junction bases outside the gene matches: 3. As DNA, the CDR3 is TGTGCCAGCAGCTGGGGACAGGGGTCCTCCTACGAGCAGTACTTC. This codes for CASSWGQGSSYEQYF.

This clone was seen a single time. V is TRBV5-1 and J is TRBJ1-2, with D possibly matching TRBD1 (6 bases). The germline V gene encodes CDR1 SGHRS and CDR2 YFSETQ. The CDR3 loop spans 16 amino acids. Trimming stripped 7 bases from V and 5 bases from J, with 24 bases between. The CDR3 region is CASSRTGKNAEYGYTF. For the CDR3, the DNA is TGCGCCAGCTCGAGAACAGGGAAAAACGCGGAGTATGGCTACACCTTC. Supplemented by reference TRBV5-1 and TRBJ1-2, the full variable domain reads KAGVTQTPRYLIKTRGQQVTLSCSPISGHRSVSWYQQTPGQGLQFLFEYFSETQRNKGNFPGRFSGRQFSNSRSEMNVSTLELGDSALYLCASSRTGKNAEYGYTFGSGTRLTVV.

This clone was seen just once. J is TRBJ2-7 and V is TRBV29-1; 8 bases match TRBD1. Losses at the gene ends were 5 bases for V and 6 bases for J; bases not matched to a gene: 3. The CDR3 has 11 amino acids. Germline V gene sequence: CDR1 SQVTM, CDR2 ANQGSEA. The CDR3 protein is CSVRTGREQYF. The CDR3 DNA is TGCAGCGTTAGGACAGGGCGCGAGCAGTACTTC.

The chain has TRBV6-2 or TRBV6-3 and TRBJ2-7, with 8 bases matching TRBD1. Trimming at V came to 6 bases and at J to 6 bases, leaving 10 bases not matched to a gene. The CDR3 has 14 residues. CDR1 MNHEY and CDR2 SVGEGT come from the germline V gene. The chain's CDR3 is CASSRGQGWSEQYF. The CDR3 nucleotides read TGTGCCAGCAGCCGAGGACAGGGTTGGAGCGAGCAGTACTTC.

The chain uses TRBV3-1 (or the pseudogene TRBV3-2) and TRBJ1-1; the D is unclear. The CDR3 has 15 amino acids. Germline V CDR1 and CDR2: LGHDT, YNNKEL (reference sequence). Deletions cut 0 bases from V and 1 base from J, with 9 bases between. The CDR3 coding sequence is TGTGCCAGCAGCCAAGATTTAATCTGGAACACTGAAGCTTTCTTT. Its protein product is CASSQDLIWNTEAFF.

The rearrangement uses TRBV12-3 or TRBV12-4 and TRBJ1-1, with unresolved D. Trimming shortened V by 5 bases and J by 10 bases, and 14 bases separated the two germline ends. This CDR3 has 12 amino acids. The CDR3 DNA reads as TGTGCCAGCAGTCCCGGTGTAATTGGAGCTTTCTTT. Encoded protein: CASSPGVIGAFF.

This sequence joins TRBV5-1 and TRBJ2-2, with TRBD1 as a possible D gene (5 bases). Germline lookup yields CDR1 SGHRS and CDR2 YFSETQ. This CDR3 has 15 residues. Trimming took off 2 bases at V and 3 bases at J, with 11 bases between the two ends. CDR3 residues: CASSLSTVYTGELFF. In nucleotides, the CDR3 is TGCGCCAGCAGCTTATCGACAGTTTACACCGGGGAGCTGTTTTTT.

V gene TRBV7-2 combines with J gene TRBJ1-2; the D is unclear. Germline CDR1 SGHTA, CDR2 FQGNSA. The CDR3 consists of 15 residues. V dropped 5 bases and J dropped 8 bases, with 21 bases sitting between them. The CDR3 region has the DNA TGTGCCAGCAGCCAGGATATCCGAGGGAACGGAGGCTACACCTTC. It codes for CASSQDIRGNGGYTF.

The rearrangement joins TRBV30 to TRBJ2-7; TRBD1 might be the D (6 bases). V shed 2 bases and J shed 2 bases, with 19 bases lying between them. Per the germline V gene, CDR1 is GTSNPN and CDR2 is SVGIG (reference sequence). The CDR3 covers 16 residues. The CDR3 is CAWSPPPGTPTYEQYF. The DNA of the CDR3 is TGTGCCTGGAGTCCCCCCCCCGGGACACCCACCTACGAGCAGTACTTC.

The genes are TRBV19 and TRBJ1-5; a weak D match, TRBD1 (5 bases). This CDR3 is built from 15 residues. Germline assignment: CDR1 LNHDA and CDR2 SQIVND (reference sequence). Trimming removed 3 bases from V and 0 bases from J, with 9 bases in between. This chain's CDR3 is CASSIPGISNQPQHF. Written as DNA, the CDR3 is TGTGCCAGTAGTATCCCAGGGATTAGCAATCAGCCCCAGCATTTT.

The rearrangement links TRBV19 to TRBJ1-5; weak D call: TRBD1 (5 bases). CDR3 length equals 15 residues. The germline V and J ends were trimmed by 5 bases and 0 bases, with 11 bases remaining between them. Looked up from germline, CDR1 is LNHDA and CDR2 is SQIVND (reference sequence). The CDR3 bases are TGTGCCAGTAGTTCCTCAGGGAATAGCAATCAGCCCCAGCATTTT. It encodes CASSSSGNSNQPQHF.

The V gene is TRBV10-1, the J gene TRBJ1-5; D might be TRBD1 (5 bases). Germline CDR1 is WNHNN and CDR2 is SYGVQD (reference sequence). The CDR3 spans 17 residues. V dropped 11 bases and J dropped 0 bases, with 23 bases sitting between them. The CDR3: CAAGGRTSFYSNQPQHF. CDR3 DNA: TGCGCCGCCGGCGGGAGGACATCGTTTTATAGCAATCAGCCCCAGCATTTT.